Reported below is one TCR beta chain. The identical CDR3 is also encoded by other nucleotide sequences in the sample. This entry belongs to a study of blood T cell repertoires in COVID-19. Across the whole study: T cells, B-cell-depleted T cells, or PBMCs supplied cDNA or gDNA.

This CDR3 comprises 15 residues. Losses at the gene ends were 1 base for V and 4 bases for J; bases not matched to a gene: 2. Germline CDR1 is MGHRA and CDR2 is YSYEKL. Here immunoSEQ multiplex PCR was the method, and the copy in TCRdb shows in-frame clones only, minus some. Altogether roughly 200,000 clones are present, under 80% being singletons, with the ten largest covering approximately 13%. This receptor was obtained from a man aged 50-60 years who had recovered from COVID-19. The source material was peripheral blood. This sequence joins TRBV4-1 and TRBJ2-3, with 10 bases lining up with TRBD2. This CDR3 reads CASSQGLAGPDTQYF. DNA of the CDR3: TGCGCCAGCAGCCAAGGACTAGCGGGCCCAGATACGCAGTATTTT.